Listed below are T cell receptor beta chains from one sample, sequenced in a study of blood T cell repertoires in COVID-19. Using immunoSEQ multiplex PCR, the repertoire was profiled, and TCRdb retains in-frame clones only, with some absent. The sample comprises 190,000 or so clones, roughly 87% of which are singletons, and 10% rests with the top ten. The sequenced material came from PBMCs or T cells enriched from blood (not recorded which). The receptors were sampled from a man aged 18 to 29 with acute COVID-19. CDR3s include the opening cysteine and the closing phenylalanine or tryptophan. D genes are given only for firm matches. Clone size appears in some rows only: once, few, many, or a class for an expanded clone.

TRBD2 | - | TRBJ2-1 | TRBV28 | CASSSTSGRDGEQFF | TGTGCCAGCAGTTCGACTAGCGGGAGGGACGGTGAGCAGTTCTTC
TRBD1 | - | TRBJ1-1 | TRBV28 | CASVYRGFGNTEAFF | TGTGCCAGCGTATACAGGGGATTTGGGAACACTGAAGCTTTCTTT
- | - | TRBJ2-1 | TRBV7-2 | CASSSYQTDNEQFF | TGTGCCAGCAGCTCATACCAGACAGACAATGAGCAGTTCTTC
TRBD1 | - | TRBJ2-7 | TRBV6-5 | CASSVTGINEQYF | TGTGCCAGCAGCGTGACAGGGATCAACGAGCAGTACTTC
- | once | TRBJ1-4 | TRBV4-1 | CASSPQGANEKLFF | TGCGCCAGCAGCCCTCAGGGTGCTAATGAAAAACTGTTTTTT
- | once | TRBJ2-1 | TRBV10-3 | CAISENPQDEQFF | TGTGCCATCAGTGAAAACCCGCAGGATGAGCAGTTCTTC
- | - | TRBJ1-3 | TRBV6-4 | CASRGTFHSGNTIYF | TGTGCCAGCAGGGGGACTTTCCACTCTGGAAACACCATATATTTT
- | - | TRBJ1-1 | TRBV7-9 | CASSLYPGEAFF | TGTGCCAGCAGCTTATACCCCGGTGAAGCTTTCTTT
TRBD1 | - | TRBJ1-3 | TRBV14 | CASSERTGGSGNTIYF | TGTGCCAGCAGCGAGAGGACAGGGGGCTCTGGAAACACCATATATTTT
TRBD1 | - | TRBJ1-2 | TRBV29-1 | CSVTPGQGSYGYTF | TGCAGCGTTACCCCGGGACAGGGCAGCTATGGCTACACCTTC
- | - | TRBJ2-7 | TRBV4-3 | CASSQVPGSYYEQYF | TGCGCCAGCAGCCAAGTACCAGGGTCCTACTACGAGCAGTACTTC
TRBD2 | - | TRBJ2-3 | TRBV11-2 | CASSSRLAGDIDTQYF | TGTGCCAGCAGCTCCCGACTAGCGGGAGATATAGATACGCAGTATTTT
- | - | TRBJ1-1 | TRBV5-1 | CASSPRGDLNTEAFF | TGCGCCAGCAGCCCGCGGGGAGATCTGAACACTGAAGCTTTCTTT
- | - | TRBJ1-1 | TRBV9 | CASSMETLGGHRDTEAFF | TGTGCCAGCAGCATGGAGACTTTGGGGGGGCATAGGGACACTGAAGCTTTCTTT
TRBD2 | - | TRBJ2-3 | TRBV10-1 | CASSESGSGRPFADTQYF | TGCGCCAGCAGTGAGTCGGGGAGCGGGAGGCCCTTCGCAGATACGCAGTATTTT
TRBD2 | - | TRBJ2-1 | TRBV11-2 | CASRPTSGRKDNEQFF | TGTGCCAGCAGACCCACTAGCGGGAGGAAAGACAATGAGCAGTTCTTC
TRBD2 | - | TRBJ2-7 | TRBV20-1 | CSASSLAGVNEQYF | TGCAGTGCTAGTAGCCTAGCGGGAGTGAACGAGCAGTACTTC
TRBD1 | - | TRBJ1-2 | TRBV13 | CASSPAGTGNYGYTF | TGTGCCAGCAGCCCCGCCGGGACAGGGAACTATGGCTACACCTTC
- | - | TRBJ2-3 | TRBV18 | CASSPPIGGLTANTQYF | TGTGCCAGCTCACCCCCTATCGGGGGTCTTACCGCGAATACGCAGTATTTT
- | - | TRBJ1-2 | TRBV19 | CASSSGVGVYGYTF | TGTGCCAGTAGTTCCGGTGTGGGAGTTTATGGCTACACCTTC
- | few | TRBJ2-1 | TRBV11-2 | CASSLDLARYEQFF | TGTGCCAGCAGCTTAGATCTAGCGAGGTATGAGCAGTTCTTC
- | - | TRBJ2-1 | TRBV27 | CASSTLAGDISSYNEQFF | TGTGCCAGCAGCACCCTGGCGGGCGATATCAGCTCCTACAATGAGCAGTTCTTC
TRBD1 | - | TRBJ1-2 | TRBV29-1 | CSVRTGGLGGYTF | TGCAGCGTTCGGACAGGGGGCTTGGGAGGCTACACCTTC
TRBD2 | - | TRBJ2-2 | TRBV7-2 | CASRRRAGVWETGELFF | TGTGCCAGCAGGAGACGGGCGGGAGTATGGGAAACCGGGGAGCTGTTTTTT
- | once | TRBJ2-3 | TRBV6-2/TRBV6-3 | CASSSTEQSQYF | TGTGCCAGCAGTTCGACAGAACAATCCCAGTATTTT
- | - | TRBJ2-4 | TRBV9 | CASSETIAKNIQYF | TGTGCCAGCAGCGAGACTATAGCCAAAAACATTCAGTACTTC
TRBD1 | - | TRBJ2-3 | TRBV9 | CASSVRGDREADTQYF | TGTGCCAGCAGCGTTCGAGGGGACAGGGAGGCAGATACGCAGTATTTT
TRBD1 | - | TRBJ2-5 | TRBV30 | CAWSFGQGTQETQYF | TGTGCCTGGAGTTTCGGACAGGGGACCCAAGAGACCCAGTACTTC
TRBD1 | - | TRBJ1-1 | TRBV19 | CASSLTGTANTEAFF | TGTGCCAGTAGTTTAACCGGGACAGCGAACACTGAAGCTTTCTTT
- | - | TRBJ1-1 | TRBV29-1 | CSVEGGGLPEAFF | TGCAGCGTTGAAGGCGGGGGTTTGCCTGAAGCTTTCTTT
- | - | TRBJ2-2 | TRBV28 | CASSENRMVGELFF | TGTGCCAGCAGTGAAAACAGGATGGTCGGGGAGCTGTTTTTT
TRBD2 | - | TRBJ2-1 | TRBV19 | CASSIDAGVKDEQFF | TGTGCCAGTAGTATAGATGCGGGAGTCAAGGATGAGCAGTTCTTC
TRBD1 | - | TRBJ1-3 | TRBV5-1 | CASSRDSDSGNTIYF | TGCGCCAGCAGTCGGGACAGCGACTCTGGAAACACCATATATTTT
- | - | TRBJ1-6 | TRBV7-8 | CASSLGYRENSPLHF | TGTGCCAGCAGCTTAGGGTACAGGGAAAATTCACCCCTCCACTTT
- | - | TRBJ2-7 | TRBV21-1 | CASSKGRRLHSYEQYF | TGTGCCAGCAGCAAAGGACGGCGACTCCACTCCTACGAGCAGTACTTC
- | - | TRBJ2-7 | TRBV21-1 | CASKKASGIVCEQYF | TGTGCCAGCAAGAAGGCTAGCGGGATTGTTTGCGAGCAGTACTTC
- | - | TRBJ2-7 | TRBV28 | CASSATGEQYF | TGTGCCAGCAGTGCCACAGGTGAACAGTACTTC
- | - | TRBJ1-6 | TRBV4-2 | CASSWSRAANSPLHF | TGTGCCAGCAGCTGGAGCAGGGCCGCCAATTCACCCCTCCACTTT
- | - | TRBJ1-1 | TRBV7-3 | CASSPFSGANTEAFF | TGTGCCAGCAGCCCATTTTCAGGGGCGAACACTGAAGCTTTCTTT
TRBD1 | - | TRBJ2-1 | TRBV6-5 | CASSYSGTGTYNEQFF | TGTGCCAGCAGTTACTCCGGGACAGGGACCTACAATGAGCAGTTCTTC
- | once | TRBJ2-3 | TRBV28 | CASIGWDTQYF | TGTGCCAGCATCGGGTGGGATACGCAGTATTTT
- | - | TRBJ2-7 | TRBV13 | CASSLQSYEQYF | TGTGCCAGCAGCTTACAGTCCTACGAGCAGTACTTC
TRBD2 | - | TRBJ2-1 | TRBV19 | CASSMLPGTSGQEEQFF | TGTGCCAGTAGTATGCTTCCTGGGACTAGCGGGCAGGAGGAGCAGTTCTTC
- | - | TRBJ2-1 | TRBV5-4 | CASSPRPGSNNNEQFF | TGTGCCAGCAGCCCGCGGCCGGGGAGCAATAACAATGAGCAGTTCTTC
- | - | TRBJ2-5 | TRBV7-2 | CASSLAVSWETQYF | TGTGCCAGCAGCTTAGCGGTTAGTTGGGAGACCCAGTACTTC
- | once | TRBJ1-4 | TRBV5-8 | CASSPRQSTNEKLFF | TGTGCCAGCAGCCCCCGACAATCAACTAATGAAAAACTGTTTTTT
- | - | TRBJ1-3 | TRBV6-1 | CASSESRVRGNTIYF | TGTGCCAGCAGTGAAAGCCGGGTGAGAGGAAACACCATATATTTT
TRBD2 | - | TRBJ2-2 | TRBV7-2 | CASSPPRAGGSTGELFF | TGTGCCAGCAGCCCACCTAGAGCGGGAGGTAGCACCGGGGAGCTGTTTTTT
TRBD2 | - | TRBJ2-7 | TRBV9 | CASSAAGDPIYEQYF | TGTGCCAGCAGCGCTGCGGGAGACCCCATATACGAGCAGTACTTC
- | - | TRBJ2-1 | TRBV4-2 | CASSQDVGGSYNEQFF | TGTGCCAGCAGCCAAGACGTCGGGGGCTCCTACAATGAGCAGTTCTTC
- | - | TRBJ1-4 | TRBV11-2 | CASRKRKGGDYQEKLFF | TGTGCCAGCAGAAAGCGCAAAGGGGGGGATTACCAAGAAAAACTGTTTTTT
TRBD2 | - | TRBJ2-2 | TRBV4-3 | CASSQDGIEAGGGKLFF | TGCGCCAGCAGCCAAGATGGAATAGAAGCGGGAGGCGGAAAGCTGTTTTTT
TRBD2 | - | TRBJ2-3 | TRBV27 | CASSSIAGWSTDTQYF | TGTGCCAGCAGTTCCATAGCGGGATGGAGCACAGATACGCAGTATTTT
TRBD2 | few | TRBJ2-1 | TRBV2 | CASTLAEDNEQFF | TGTGCCAGCACGCTAGCGGAAGACAATGAGCAGTTCTTC
TRBD1 | - | TRBJ2-7 | TRBV18 | CASSPSGTGGYEQYF | TGTGCCAGCTCACCATCGGGGACAGGGGGCTACGAGCAGTACTTC
- | - | TRBJ2-7 | TRBV5-4 | CASSLGNGEQYF | TGTGCCAGCAGCCTTGGTAACGGGGAGCAGTACTTC